The T cell receptor beta chain described here comes from a study of blood T cell repertoires in COVID-19. About this clone: Different DNA sequences within this sample yield the same CDR3.

CDR3 length: 12 residues. V gave up 3 bases and J gave up 5 bases, with 7 bases separating them. Authors' data handling: Estimates of nucleated cell counts were drawn from the amplification of reference gene primers. Libraries were prepared by immunoSEQ multiplex PCR; TCRdb keeps only in-frame clonotypes and omits some of them. The V and J calls and clone size were taken over from that table, and D and trimming were inferred from the DNA. The sample includes 90,000 to 150,000 clones, 65% to 90% of them seen just once. The TCR sequence derives from an elderly man with acute or convalescent COVID-19. The chain joins TRBV12-3 or TRBV12-4 to TRBJ2-5, with D tentatively TRBD2 (5 bases). Sequenced material: peripheral blood. CDR3 protein: CASSFGGETQYF. The DNA of the CDR3 is TGTGCCAGCAGTTTCGGCGGGGAGACCCAGTACTTC.